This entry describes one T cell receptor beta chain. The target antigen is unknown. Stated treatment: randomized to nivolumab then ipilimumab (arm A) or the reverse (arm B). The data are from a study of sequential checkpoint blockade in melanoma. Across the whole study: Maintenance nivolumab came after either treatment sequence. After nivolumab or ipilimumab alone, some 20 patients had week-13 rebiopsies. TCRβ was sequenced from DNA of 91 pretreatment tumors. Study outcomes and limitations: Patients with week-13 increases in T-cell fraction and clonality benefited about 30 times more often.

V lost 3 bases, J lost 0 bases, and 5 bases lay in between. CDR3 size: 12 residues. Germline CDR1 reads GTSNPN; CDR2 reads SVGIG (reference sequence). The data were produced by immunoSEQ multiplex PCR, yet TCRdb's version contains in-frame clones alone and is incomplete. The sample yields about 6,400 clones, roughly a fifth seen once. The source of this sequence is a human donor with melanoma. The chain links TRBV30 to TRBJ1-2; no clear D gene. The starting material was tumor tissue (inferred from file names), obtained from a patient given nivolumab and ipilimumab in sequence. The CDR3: CAWRGTNYGYTF. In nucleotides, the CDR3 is TGTGCCTGGAGAGGGACTAACTATGGCTACACCTTC.